These T cell receptor beta chains were read from a single sample in a study of early T cells in non-severe SARS-CoV-2 infection. TCRdb fed the 5' RACE reads into MiXCR, producing one record per CDR3 protein. The sample has tens of thousands of distinct CDR3 sequences; approximately 13% are singletons. The source material was whole blood. The receptors were sampled from an adult who was a healthcare worker with PCR-confirmed SARS-CoV-2 infection or an uninfected control (not recorded which). CDR3s include the opening cysteine and the closing phenylalanine or tryptophan. Each record gives: V gene, D gene, J gene, clone size, CDR3 protein, CDR3 DNA. D genes are given only for firm matches. Some rows mark clone size as missing; the rest say once, few, many or name a class of expanded clone.

V gene: TRBV7-9; D gene: NA; J gene: TRBJ2-5; clone size: few; CDR3 protein: CASSSGPLQETQYF; CDR3 DNA: TGTGCCAGCAGCTCCGGACCCCTGCAAGAGACCCAGTACTTC
V gene: TRBV12-3/TRBV12-4; D gene: NA; J gene: TRBJ1-2; clone size: many; CDR3 protein: CASSPIDYGYTF; CDR3 DNA: TGTGCCAGCAGCCCAATAGACTATGGCTACACCTTC
V gene: TRBV5-6; D gene: TRBD1; J gene: TRBJ1-1; clone size: NA; CDR3 protein: CASRRQGVSEAFF; CDR3 DNA: TGTGCCAGCAGGAGACAGGGGGTATCTGAAGCTTTCTTT
V gene: TRBV4-2; D gene: NA; J gene: TRBJ2-7; clone size: NA; CDR3 protein: CASSSNQGSYEQYF; CDR3 DNA: TGTGCCAGCAGCTCAAACCAGGGGTCCTACGAGCAGTACTTC
V gene: TRBV27; D gene: NA; J gene: TRBJ1-1; clone size: NA; CDR3 protein: CASSPATVNTEAFF; CDR3 DNA: TGTGCCAGCAGTCCCGCAACAGTGAACACTGAAGCTTTCTTT
V gene: TRBV6-1; D gene: NA; J gene: TRBJ2-3; clone size: NA; CDR3 protein: CASSEVAWTTDTQYF; CDR3 DNA: TGTGCCAGCAGTGAAGTAGCGTGGACCACAGATACGCAGTATTTT
V gene: TRBV28; D gene: TRBD1; J gene: TRBJ1-1; clone size: many; CDR3 protein: CASSFLGTGTLNTEAFF; CDR3 DNA: TGTGCCAGCAGTTTTTTAGGGACAGGTACTTTGAACACTGAAGCTTTCTTT
V gene: TRBV5-1; D gene: TRBD1; J gene: TRBJ1-1; clone size: NA; CDR3 protein: CASSGTTGLAEAFF; CDR3 DNA: TGCGCCAGCAGCGGAACGACAGGGTTGGCTGAAGCTTTCTTT
V gene: TRBV5-1; D gene: NA; J gene: TRBJ2-2; clone size: many; CDR3 protein: CASTGGVRASTGELFF; CDR3 DNA: TGCGCCAGCACCGGAGGCGTCAGGGCATCAACCGGGGAGCTGTTTTTT
V gene: TRBV6-5; D gene: TRBD2; J gene: TRBJ2-1; clone size: many; CDR3 protein: CASSYPGGPNEQFF; CDR3 DNA: TGTGCCAGCAGTTACCCGGGAGGGCCCAATGAGCAGTTCTTC
V gene: TRBV5-1; D gene: NA; J gene: TRBJ1-3; clone size: many; CDR3 protein: CASSLDSFSGNTIYF; CDR3 DNA: TGCGCCAGCAGCTTGGACAGCTTCTCTGGAAACACCATATATTTT
V gene: TRBV28; D gene: TRBD1; J gene: TRBJ2-7; clone size: few; CDR3 protein: CASSRGPTTYEQYF; CDR3 DNA: TGTGCCAGCAGTAGGGGGCCGACAACCTACGAGCAGTACTTC
V gene: TRBV7-8; D gene: NA; J gene: TRBJ1-4; clone size: many; CDR3 protein: CASTPGARNLAANEKLFF; CDR3 DNA: TGTGCCAGCACCCCAGGGGCCAGGAACCTTGCGGCTAATGAAAAACTGTTTTTT
V gene: TRBV29-1; D gene: NA; J gene: TRBJ2-5; clone size: NA; CDR3 protein: CSVDKRQGIPETQYF; CDR3 DNA: TGCAGCGTTGACAAGCGGCAGGGGATCCCAGAGACCCAGTACTTC
V gene: TRBV2; D gene: TRBD2; J gene: TRBJ2-1; clone size: few; CDR3 protein: CASSDHLLAGGYNEQFF; CDR3 DNA: TGTGCCAGCAGTGACCACCTCCTAGCGGGGGGTTACAATGAGCAGTTCTTC
V gene: TRBV20-1; D gene: TRBD2; J gene: TRBJ2-2; clone size: NA; CDR3 protein: CSARDKSGRNTGELFF; CDR3 DNA: TGCAGTGCTAGAGATAAAAGCGGGAGGAACACCGGGGAGCTGTTTTTT
V gene: TRBV20-1; D gene: TRBD1; J gene: TRBJ2-1; clone size: few; CDR3 protein: CSATGTGDYNEQFF; CDR3 DNA: TGCAGTGCTACCGGGACAGGGGATTACAATGAGCAGTTCTTC
V gene: TRBV7-9; D gene: TRBD1; J gene: TRBJ2-5; clone size: few; CDR3 protein: CASNERDVIVGTVQETQYF; CDR3 DNA: TGTGCCAGCAACGAGCGTGATGTCATCGTAGGGACAGTCCAAGAGACCCAGTACTTC
V gene: TRBV5-1; D gene: TRBD2; J gene: TRBJ2-1; clone size: few; CDR3 protein: CASQGLAGVVNEQFF; CDR3 DNA: TGCGCCAGCCAGGGACTAGCGGGAGTAGTTAATGAGCAGTTCTTC
V gene: TRBV20-1; D gene: NA; J gene: TRBJ2-3; clone size: many; CDR3 protein: CSARERTQRTDTQYF; CDR3 DNA: TGCAGTGCTAGAGAGCGGACTCAAAGGACAGATACGCAGTATTTT
V gene: TRBV7-9; D gene: NA; J gene: TRBJ1-1; clone size: few; CDR3 protein: CASSGTEAFF; CDR3 DNA: TGTGCCAGCAGCGGAACTGAAGCTTTCTTT
V gene: TRBV5-1; D gene: NA; J gene: TRBJ2-3; clone size: many; CDR3 protein: CASSVGLIDTQYF; CDR3 DNA: TGCGCCAGCAGCGTCGGACTCATAGATACGCAGTATTTT
V gene: TRBV9; D gene: NA; J gene: TRBJ1-1; clone size: few; CDR3 protein: CASSVGRGRANTEAFF; CDR3 DNA: TGTGCCAGCAGCGTAGGGAGGGGCAGGGCGAACACTGAAGCTTTCTTT